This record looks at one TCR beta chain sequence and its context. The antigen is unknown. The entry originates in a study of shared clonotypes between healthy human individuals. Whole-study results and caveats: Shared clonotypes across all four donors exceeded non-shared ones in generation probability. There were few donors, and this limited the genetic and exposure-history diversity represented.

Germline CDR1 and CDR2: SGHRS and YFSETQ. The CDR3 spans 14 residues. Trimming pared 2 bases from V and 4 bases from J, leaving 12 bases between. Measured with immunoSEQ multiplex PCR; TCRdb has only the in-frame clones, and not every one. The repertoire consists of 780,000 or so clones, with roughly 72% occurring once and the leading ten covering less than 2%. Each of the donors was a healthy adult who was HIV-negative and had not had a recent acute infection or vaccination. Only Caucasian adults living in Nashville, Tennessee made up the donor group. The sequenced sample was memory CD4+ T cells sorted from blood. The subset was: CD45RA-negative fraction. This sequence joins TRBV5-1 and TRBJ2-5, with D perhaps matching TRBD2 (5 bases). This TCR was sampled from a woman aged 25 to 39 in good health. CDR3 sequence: CASSFLRDRETQYF. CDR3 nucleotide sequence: TGCGCCAGCAGCTTTCTGAGGGATCGAGAGACCCAGTACTTC.